The rows below give T cell receptor beta chains drawn from one sample of a study of Graves' ophthalmopathy and Graves' hyperthyroidism. TCRdb redid the calling of the multiplex PCR reads with MiXCR, one entry per CDR3 protein. The sample consists of some 400,000 distinct CDR3 sequences, around 16% of them appearing once. Sequencing was carried out using peripheral blood. These receptors came from a woman younger than 30 with Graves' ophthalmopathy. Each CDR3 is given with its conserved first and last residue. A D gene is named only where the DNA matches it firmly. Not all rows give a size; the values are once, few, many and, for expanded clones, a class.

V gene	clone size	D gene	J gene	CDR3 protein	CDR3 DNA
TRBV6-1	-	TRBD1	TRBJ2-7	CASSEIGTGEYEQYF	TGTGCCAGCAGTGAAATCGGGACAGGGGAGTACGAGCAGTACTTC
TRBV28	-	-	TRBJ2-7	CASTPQWEIEQYF	TGTGCCAGCACCCCTCAATGGGAAATCGAGCAGTACTTC
TRBV7-2	many	-	TRBJ1-5	CASSLAQGRSQPQHF	TGTGCCAGCAGCTTAGCGCAGGGGCGCAGCCAGCCCCAGCATTTT
TRBV7-3	many	TRBD1	TRBJ2-5	CASSSGTGRMAETQYF	TGTGCCAGCAGCTCCGGGACAGGGAGGATGGCGGAGACCCAGTACTTC
TRBV3-1	many	TRBD2	TRBJ2-7	CASSPDLGGRLYEQYF	TGTGCCAGCAGCCCGGACTTGGGCGGGAGGCTCTACGAGCAGTACTTC
TRBV25-1	-	-	TRBJ1-1	CASSPPHGDPNTEAFF	TGTGCCAGCAGTCCCCCCCACGGGGACCCAAACACTGAAGCTTTCTTT
TRBV29-1	many	-	TRBJ2-5	CSVETGQSQETQYF	TGCAGCGTTGAGACTGGACAGAGCCAAGAGACCCAGTACTTC
TRBV7-8	-	-	TRBJ1-1	CASRKTPSGDTEAFF	TGTGCCAGCAGAAAAACCCCCTCGGGGGACACTGAAGCTTTCTTT
TRBV6-1	-	-	TRBJ1-6	CASTPREGYSPLHF	TGTGCCAGCACTCCCAGGGAGGGTTATTCACCCCTCCACTTT
TRBV20-1	many	TRBD2	TRBJ2-7	CSARRLAGGAYEQYF	TGCAGTGCTAGAAGACTAGCGGGGGGGGCATACGAGCAGTACTTC
TRBV18	many	TRBD1	TRBJ1-1	CASSPGAGGTEAFF	TGTGCCAGCTCACCAGGGGCAGGGGGCACTGAAGCTTTCTTT
TRBV2	many	TRBD1	TRBJ1-5	CASKTGGRQPQHF	TGTGCCAGCAAGACAGGGGGCAGGCAGCCCCAGCATTTT
TRBV24-1	many	-	TRBJ2-3	CATSDLWTDTQYF	TGTGCCACCAGTGATTTATGGACAGATACGCAGTATTTT
TRBV7-9	-	TRBD2	TRBJ2-5	CATTTSGREVTQYF	TGTGCCACCACGACTAGCGGGAGGGAGGTGACCCAGTACTTC
TRBV6-2/TRBV6-3	many	TRBD2	TRBJ2-7	CASSFLSGSYEQYF	TGTGCCAGCAGTTTCCTTAGCGGGAGTTACGAGCAGTACTTC
TRBV6-1	many	TRBD1	TRBJ2-2	CSVDRGNTGELFF	TGCTCGGTTGACAGGGGGAACACCGGGGAGCTGTTTTTT
TRBV7-9	many	TRBD1	TRBJ2-7	CASNLVGTGNEQYF	TGTGCCAGCAACCTTGTGGGGACAGGGAACGAGCAGTACTTC
TRBV6-5	-	TRBD1	TRBJ1-5	CASSSRDRGWSNQPQHF	TGTGCCAGCAGTTCCCGGGACAGGGGATGGAGCAATCAGCCCCAGCATTTT
TRBV6-2/TRBV6-3	-	-	TRBJ1-1	CASSYSALVGVAFF	TGTGCCAGCAGTTACTCGGCGTTGGTAGGCGTAGCTTTCTTT
TRBV9	many	-	TRBJ2-7	CASSVGEIYEQYF	TGTGCCAGCAGCGTAGGGGAGATCTACGAGCAGTACTTC
TRBV29-1	-	TRBD2	TRBJ2-5	CSVVGTSAQETQYF	TGCAGCGTGGTAGGGACTAGCGCCCAAGAGACCCAGTACTTC
TRBV28	-	TRBD2	TRBJ2-7	CASKRAGGHYEQYF	TGTGCCAGTAAGAGGGCGGGAGGACATTACGAGCAGTACTTC
TRBV28	many	TRBD1	TRBJ2-2	CASSLDRAPNTGELFF	TGTGCCAGCAGCCTCGACAGGGCCCCGAACACCGGGGAGCTGTTTTTT
TRBV3-1	-	-	TRBJ1-5	CASSQDTARPQHF	TGTGCCAGCAGCCAAGATACGGCCCGGCCCCAGCATTTT
TRBV5-6	-	TRBD1	TRBJ1-2	CASRLGTGPRGYTF	TGTGCCAGCAGGCTAGGGACAGGGCCTCGCGGCTACACCTTC
TRBV7-8	many	-	TRBJ1-1	CASSSDNSEAFF	TGTGCCAGCAGCTCGGACAATTCTGAAGCTTTCTTT
TRBV12-3/TRBV12-4	many	TRBD2	TRBJ2-5	CASSSLGGTSQETQYF	TGTGCCAGCAGTTCCCTCGGCGGGACTAGCCAAGAGACCCAGTACTTC
TRBV29-1	many	TRBD1	TRBJ1-1	CSVSGGAGNTEAFF	TGCAGCGTCTCAGGGGGCGCGGGGAACACTGAAGCTTTCTTT
TRBV7-8	many	TRBD2	TRBJ2-5	CASSRTNPGRVNRETQYF	TGTGCCAGCAGCCGCACAAATCCAGGGAGGGTGAATCGGGAGACCCAGTACTTC
TRBV20-1	many	TRBD1	TRBJ1-5	CSANKPGQGFNSNQPQHF	TGCAGTGCAAATAAACCGGGACAGGGCTTTAATAGCAATCAGCCCCAGCATTTT
TRBV30	many	TRBD1	TRBJ2-5	CAWTTVDRGKETQYF	TGTGCCTGGACCACAGTGGACAGGGGAAAAGAGACCCAGTACTTC
TRBV19	few	-	TRBJ2-2	CASSNWKGHTGELFF	TGTGCCAGTAGTAATTGGAAAGGGCACACCGGGGAGCTGTTTTTT
TRBV27	many	TRBD1	TRBJ2-7	CASSWVGTGSYEQYF	TGTGCCAGCAGTTGGGTCGGGACAGGGTCCTACGAGCAGTACTTC
TRBV19	many	TRBD2	TRBJ2-5	CASSSSGDENQETQYF	TGTGCCAGTAGTAGCAGCGGGGATGAGAACCAAGAGACCCAGTACTTC
TRBV18	-	-	TRBJ1-1	CASGQGRGTEAFF	TGTGCCAGCGGCCAGGGGAGGGGGACTGAAGCTTTCTTT
TRBV28	many	TRBD1	TRBJ1-5	CASSTRTGGNQPQHF	TGTGCCAGCAGTACCAGGACAGGGGGGAATCAGCCCCAGCATTTT
TRBV28	-	-	TRBJ1-1	CASSFSVGEREPAFF	TGTGCCAGCAGTTTCTCTGTGGGGGAGCGCGAACCGGCTTTCTTT
TRBV6-1	many	-	TRBJ1-3	CASSEGGFTGNTIYF	TGTGCCAGCAGTGAAGGGGGGTTTACTGGAAACACCATATATTTT
TRBV6-1	-	-	TRBJ2-5	CASSTWDIQETQYF	TGTGCCAGCAGTACCTGGGACATACAAGAGACCCAGTACTTC
TRBV12-3/TRBV12-4	-	TRBD1	TRBJ2-7	CASSRRDRDASYEQYF	TGTGCCAGCAGCCGGAGGGACAGGGACGCCTCCTACGAGCAGTACTTC
TRBV27	few	TRBD1	TRBJ2-5	CASSAWTGKETQYF	TGTGCCAGCAGTGCTTGGACAGGGAAAGAGACCCAGTACTTC
TRBV6-4	many	TRBD1	TRBJ1-2	CASNDPGQYLSESNYGYTF	TGTGCCAGCAATGATCCGGGACAGTACCTATCAGAGTCTAACTATGGCTACACCTTC
TRBV19	-	-	TRBJ1-1	CATTSLGNTEAFF	TGTGCCACCACTTCCTTGGGTAACACTGAAGCTTTCTTT
TRBV11-1	-	TRBD2	TRBJ2-7	CASSLAQGLAGMEEQYF	TGTGCCAGCAGCTTAGCCCAGGGACTAGCGGGAATGGAGGAGCAGTACTTC
TRBV5-1	once	TRBD1	TRBJ2-7	CASSLDLWDRGLYEQYF	TGCGCCAGCAGCTTGGACTTGTGGGACAGGGGGCTCTACGAGCAGTACTTC
TRBV7-2	many	-	TRBJ1-2	CASSLLGSLYGYTF	TGTGCCAGCAGCTTACTTGGGTCGCTCTATGGCTACACCTTC
TRBV7-2	many	TRBD1	TRBJ1-1	CASSWDRGREAFF	TGTGCCAGCAGCTGGGACAGGGGGCGTGAAGCTTTCTTT
TRBV29-1	many	-	TRBJ1-2	CSVVWQGYGYTF	TGCAGCGTTGTCTGGCAGGGGTATGGCTACACCTTC
TRBV12-3/TRBV12-4	few	-	TRBJ1-2	CASSPVGLNYGYTF	TGTGCCAGCAGTCCGGTGGGGCTCAACTATGGCTACACCTTC
TRBV13	many	TRBD2	TRBJ2-5	CASSERTSGSHGETQYF	TGTGCCAGCAGCGAGAGGACTAGCGGGAGTCATGGGGAGACCCAGTACTTC
TRBV11-2	many	TRBD1	TRBJ2-2	CASSPTRSGQGRTGELFF	TGTGCCAGCAGCCCAACCCGTTCGGGACAGGGGAGAACCGGGGAGCTGTTTTTT
TRBV6-1	-	-	TRBJ2-7	CASTPPGTDEQYF	TGTGCCAGCACCCCGCCAGGGACGGACGAGCAGTACTTC
TRBV12-3/TRBV12-4	many	-	TRBJ2-2	CASSSEPNTGELFF	TGTGCCAGCAGTTCAGAACCCAACACCGGGGAGCTGTTTTTT
TRBV6-1	many	TRBD1	TRBJ1-5	CASSAGDRGIWQPQHF	TGTGCCAGCAGTGCTGGGGACAGGGGGATTTGGCAGCCCCAGCATTTT